The 14 T cell receptor beta chains below come from one sample, sequenced in a study of shared clonotypes between healthy human individuals. Some clones are missing from TCRdb's copy, which holds only in-frame ones; the method was immunoSEQ multiplex PCR. Of under 1,100,000 clones detected, around 78% appear once; the ten largest clones hold 0.6% to 0.7%. Sequencing was carried out using memory CD4+ T cells from PBMCs. This sample's subset: CD45RA-negative fraction. These receptors were collected from a man aged 18 to 29 in good health. Some clones in this sample may be carry-over from other donors' samples.

This clone has a handful of counts. The rearrangement links TRBV5-4 to TRBJ1-3; D gene unclear. Germline assignment: CDR1 SGHNT and CDR2 YYREEE (reference sequence). CDR3 length: 15 residues. V shed 1 base and J shed 0 bases, with 8 bases lying between them. CDR3 nucleotides: TGTGCCAGCAGCTTGAAGGGCGGCTCTGGAAACACCATATATTTT. Its translation: CASSLKGGSGNTIYF. The full variable domain, in which reference TRBV5-4 and TRBJ1-3 provide the parts outside the CDR3, is ETGVTQSPTHLIKTRGQQVTLRCSSQSGHNTVSWYQQALGQGPQFIFQYYREEENGRGNFPPRFSGLQFPNYSSELNVNALELDDSALYLCASSLKGGSGNTIYFGEGSWLTVV.

The chain has TRBV6-1 and TRBJ1-2; 7 nucleotides align to TRBD1. Germline values: CDR1 MNHNS, CDR2 SASEGT. The CDR3 covers 16 residues. The trim removed 1 base at V and 8 bases at J, leaving 13 bases unmatched. The CDR3 reads CASSEEGRGGPHGYTF. For the CDR3, the DNA is TGTGCCAGCAGTGAAGAGGGCAGGGGGGGTCCGCACGGCTACACCTTC.

The CDR3 sequence is CASSPRLRRSYEQYF. DNA of the CDR3: TGTGCCAGCTCACCCCGCCTTAGGAGAAGTTACGAGCAGTACTTC. The chain uses TRBV4-2 and TRBJ2-7; D is ambiguous. The CDR3 is 15 amino acids. V shed 8 bases and J shed 4 bases, with 21 bases lying between them. CDR1 and CDR2 (germline): LGHNA, YNFKEQ.

This chain uses TRBV9 with TRBJ2-7; no definite D call. The CDR3 length is 13 residues. The V end lost 4 bases, the J end lost 4 bases, and 12 bases lay between the germline ends. Germline CDR1 is SGDLS and CDR2 is YYNGEE. The CDR3 protein is CASSPGTQYEQYF. DNA of the CDR3: TGTGCCAGCAGCCCAGGAACCCAGTACGAGCAGTACTTC.

The chain carries TRBV2 and TRBJ1-1, with a weak D call TRBD1 (6 bases). V was trimmed by 4 bases and J by 4 bases, leaving 10 bases between them. The CDR3 consists of 13 residues. CDR1 SNHLY and CDR2 FYNNEI come from the germline V gene. This CDR3 is CASSVGGTTEAFF. Written as DNA, the CDR3 is TGTGCCAGCAGTGTAGGGGGGACCACTGAAGCTTTCTTT.

This chain links TRBV18 with TRBJ2-1; D might be TRBD1 (6 bases). Per the germline V gene, CDR1 is KGHSH and CDR2 is LQKENI. The CDR3 contains 15 residues. Trimming shortened V by 2 bases and J by 4 bases, and 12 bases separated the two germline ends. The CDR3 DNA is TGTGCCAGCTCACCAAGACAGGAAGGATACAATGAGCAGTTCTTC. It translates to CASSPRQEGYNEQFF.

The chain couples TRBV5-4 to TRBJ2-1; 10 nucleotides match TRBD1. Germline V gives CDR1 SGHNT, CDR2 YYREEE (reference sequence). V lost 4 bases, J lost 7 bases, and 2 bases stayed unmatched. CDR3 length equals 13 residues. The CDR3 coding sequence is TGTGCCAGCAGCCAGGGACAGGGGAATGAGCAGTTCTTC. Amino acid sequence: CASSQGQGNEQFF. Complete variable domain (other parts from reference TRBV5-4 and TRBJ2-1): ETGVTQSPTHLIKTRGQQVTLRCSSQSGHNTVSWYQQALGQGPQFIFQYYREEENGRGNFPPRFSGLQFPNYSSELNVNALELDDSALYLCASSQGQGNEQFFGPGTRLTVL.

V usage is TRBV27 and J usage is TRBJ2-7, with D perhaps given as TRBD1 or TRBD2 (5 bases each). This CDR3 has 17 residues. Trimming cost V 6 bases and J 7 bases, with 28 bases left between them. Germline-derived CDR1 and CDR2 are MNHEY and SMNVEV (reference sequence). CDR3 coding DNA: TGTGCCAGCAGGTTCCCTGACTTGGGACCACCATTTCGGGAGCAGTACTTC. Its translation: CASRFPDLGPPFREQYF.

This clone was detected once. V and J are TRBV7-7 and TRBJ2-2; D ambiguous. The CDR3 sequence is 13 residues long. V was cut by 3 bases and J by 2 bases, with 4 bases left in between. Germline V gene data show CDR1 as SSHAT and CDR2 as FNYEAQ (reference sequence). This CDR3 reads CASSFGNTGELFF. For the CDR3, the DNA is TGTGCCAGCAGCTTTGGAAACACCGGGGAGCTGTTTTTT.

Worth noting for this clone: The germline gene is not matched at one end of the junction; a read error may be the cause. The chain combines TRBV10-3 with TRBJ1-1; D remains unclear. The CDR3 sequence is 18 residues long. Germline-derived CDR1 and CDR2 are ENHRY and SYGVKD. This CDR3 is CAISESTGWRNSNAEAFF. In nucleotides, the CDR3 is TGTGCCATCAGTGAGTCGACTGGGTGGCGAAATTCGAACGCTGAAGCTTTCTTT.

This rearrangement joins TRBV2 to TRBJ2-7; D possibly corresponds to TRBD1 (6 bases). Deletions cut 3 bases from V and 12 bases from J, with 15 bases between. CDR3 length: 12 amino acids. CDR1 and CDR2 from the germline V gene are SNHLY and FYNNEI. The CDR3 sequence: CASSDSGGTRYF. CDR3 sequence (DNA): TGTGCCAGCAGTGATTCTGGGGGCACGAGGTACTTC.

This clone was seen only once. The rearrangement uses TRBV15 and TRBJ1-1; D ambiguous. Trimming stripped 0 bases from V and 4 bases from J, with 15 bases between. This CDR3 contains 16 residues. Germline V gene sequence: CDR1 LNHNV, CDR2 YYDKDF (reference sequence). The CDR3 nucleotides read TGTGCCACCAGCAGAGAAGTCCCACCGGGGAGCACTGAAGCTTTCTTT. This codes for CATSREVPPGSTEAFF. Filled out from reference TRBV15 and TRBJ1-1, the complete variable domain reads DAMVIQNPRYQVTQFGKPVTLSCSQTLNHNVMYWYQQKSSQAPKLLFHYYDKDFNNEADTPDNFQSRRPNTSFCFLDIRSPGLGDTAMYLCATSREVPPGSTEAFFGQGTRLTVV.

This clone came up once. The genes are TRBV4-1 and TRBJ2-4; 8 nucleotides agree with TRBD1. Trimming at V came to 3 bases and at J to 5 bases, leaving 6 bases not matched to a gene. This CDR3 region has 15 residues. The germline gives CDR1 MGHRA, CDR2 YSYEKL. CDR3 nucleotides: TGCGCCAGCAGCCAGGCGGACAGGGACCAAAACATTCAGTACTTC. This codes for CASSQADRDQNIQYF.

The rearrangement joins TRBV9 to TRBJ2-7; no clear D gene. Deletions cut 0 bases from V and 6 bases from J, with 10 bases between. Germline CDR1 reads SGDLS; CDR2 reads YYNGEE. The CDR3 runs 13 residues. As DNA, the CDR3 is TGTGCCAGCAGCGTAGATCTAGGCGTCGAGCAGTACTTC. Translation gives CASSVDLGVEQYF.